The TCR beta chain described here comes from a study of control samples from healthy donors and cancer patients. The table came from immunoSEQ multiplex PCR; TCRdb's copy has only in-frame clones and leaves some out. The table includes some 74,000 clones, approximately 91% detected once. This CDR3 spans 13 amino acids. The germline V gene encodes CDR1 SEHNR and CDR2 FQNEAQ (reference sequence). V lost 3 bases and J 6 bases, leaving 9 bases between the germline ends. The chain combines TRBV7-9 with TRBJ1-5; tentative D call: TRBD1 (5 bases). The sample consisted of blood. The TCR sequence derives from a woman between 50 and 59 years old in good health. The CDR3 nucleotides read TGTGCCAGCAGCTTCGGGGGAGGTCAGCCCCAGCATTTT. Translating it yields CASSFGGGQPQHF.